The 26 T cell receptor beta chains listed next were all sequenced from one sample in a study of a mutant IDH1 vaccine in newly diagnosed glioma. Their specific antigens are unknown. The time point denotes: week 35, safety follow-up. Each dose delivered 300 ug of mutant IDH1 20-mer peptide subcutaneously with imiquimod. Some clones are missing from TCRdb's copy, which holds only in-frame ones; the method was immunoSEQ multiplex PCR. The table includes 50,000 to 70,000 clones, roughly 68% detected once. This material consisted of PBMCs, taken from a glioma patient whose treatment included an IDH1 peptide vaccine. Receptors originate from a man between 45 and 60 years old with glioma.

The V call is TRBV7-2, the J call TRBJ1-1; D is possibly TRBD1 (5 bases). Germline V gene lookup returns CDR1 SGHTA and CDR2 FQGNSA. The CDR3 is 13 amino acids. The V end lost 6 bases, the J end lost 2 bases, and 10 bases lay between the germline ends. The CDR3 DNA follows: TGTGCCAGCAGGAGGGGCAGCAACACTGAAGCTTTCTTT. As protein: CASRRGSNTEAFF.

This clone was seen only a few times. V and J are TRBV2 and TRBJ2-7; D gene ambiguous. The germline CDR1 and CDR2 sequences are SNHLY and FYNNEI. Trimming shortened V by 3 bases and J by 4 bases, and 7 bases separated the two germline ends. This CDR3 is 12 amino acids long. The CDR3 nucleotides are TGTGCCAGCAGTGATTCTCTTTACGAGCAGTACTTC. It specifies CASSDSLYEQYF.

The genes are TRBV14 and TRBJ2-1, with 8 positions matching TRBD1. Germline V gene lookup returns CDR1 SGHDN and CDR2 FVKESK. The CDR3 is made up of 15 amino acids. The V gene end was trimmed by 4 bases and the J gene end by 0 bases; junction bases not matched to a gene: 2. CDR3 amino acids: CASSPRGPSYNEQFF. The CDR3 DNA is TGTGCCAGCAGCCCCAGGGGGCCCTCCTACAATGAGCAGTTCTTC.

The chain uses TRBV28 and TRBJ2-5, with D possibly matching TRBD1 (5 bases). Trimming stripped 5 bases from V and 1 base from J, with 11 bases between. The CDR3 length is 14 residues. Germline V gene sequence: CDR1 MDHEN, CDR2 SYDVKM. CDR3 residues: CASSLGHSQETQYF. Written as DNA, the CDR3 is TGTGCCAGCAGTCTCGGACATTCCCAAGAGACCCAGTACTTC.

V gene TRBV11-2 combines with J gene TRBJ1-2, with TRBD1 identical over 9 bases. The CDR3 runs to 16 residues. Germline CDR1 and CDR2: SGHAT and FQNNGV. Losses at the gene ends were 5 bases for V and 0 bases for J; bases not matched to a gene: 7. The CDR3 loop is CASSRPGQGTNYGYTF. The DNA for the CDR3 is TGTGCCAGCAGCCGTCCGGGACAGGGAACTAACTATGGCTACACCTTC.

The chain employs TRBV7-6 and TRBJ2-7; maybe TRBD2 (6 bases). V lost 5 bases to trimming and J lost 3 bases, with 17 bases between them. Per germline, CDR1 SGHVS and CDR2 FNYEAQ. This CDR3 is built from 15 residues. The CDR3 reads CASSPTGTAFYEQYF. The CDR3 coding sequence is TGTGCCAGCAGCCCAACCGGGACTGCCTTCTACGAGCAGTACTTC.

The chain combines TRBV19 with TRBJ1-1; TRBD1 matches at 7 bases. The germline CDR1 and CDR2 sequences are LNHDA and SQIVND (reference sequence). V shed 8 bases, J shed 3 bases, and the junction held 3 bases outside the gene matches. The CDR3 covers 12 residues. CDR3 DNA sequence: TGTGCCAGTGGTGACAGGGACACTGAAGCTTTCTTT. Its translation is CASGDRDTEAFF.

J is TRBJ2-5 and V is TRBV2, with D possibly being TRBD1 (6 bases). Germline values: CDR1 SNHLY, CDR2 FYNNEI. Trimming took 0 bases from V and 3 from J, leaving 8 bases between them. This CDR3 comprises 14 residues. The chain's CDR3 is CASSEANREETQYF. The CDR3 DNA follows: TGTGCCAGCAGTGAAGCAAACAGGGAAGAGACCCAGTACTTC.

This chain joins TRBV10-3 and TRBJ2-3; TRBD2 aligns across 9 bases. The CDR3 runs 14 residues. With 4 bases clipped from V and 4 bases from J, the junction kept 3 bases outside the gene matches. Looked up from germline, CDR1 is ENHRY and CDR2 is SYGVKD. CDR3 DNA: TGTGCCATCAGTGGGACTAGCGACGCAGATACGCAGTATTTT. It is translated as CAISGTSDADTQYF.

The chain is built from TRBV5-4 and TRBJ1-1; TRBD1 aligns across 7 bases. This CDR3 has 14 amino acids. After removal of 2 bases from V and 3 bases from J, the junction contained 4 bases not matched to a gene. The germline V gene encodes CDR1 SGHNT and CDR2 YYREEE (reference sequence). The CDR3 reads CASSLAGGDTEAFF. The CDR3 DNA follows: TGTGCCAGCAGCTTAGCAGGGGGGGACACTGAAGCTTTCTTT.

This clone was found once. CDR3 amino acids: CASSVEDKNNQPQHF. The CDR3 DNA reads as TGTGCCAGCAGCGTAGAGGACAAGAACAATCAGCCCCAGCATTTT. The rearrangement links TRBV5-5 to TRBJ1-5; D is possibly TRBD1 (5 bases). Germline values: CDR1 SGHKS, CDR2 YYEKEE (reference sequence). This CDR3 is built from 15 residues. The V end lost 4 bases, the J end lost 3 bases, and 14 bases lay between the germline ends.

The sample holds a few counts of this clone. The CDR3 protein is CAWSAQGRKLFF. The CDR3 nucleotides are TGTGCCTGGAGTGCCCAGGGGAGAAAACTGTTTTTT. The chain joins TRBV30 to TRBJ1-4, with D perhaps TRBD1 (6 bases). The ends were cut back, 1 base at V and 10 bases at J, with 10 bases in the middle. Germline CDR1 GTSNPN, CDR2 SVGIG (reference sequence). The CDR3 loop spans 12 amino acids.

CDR3 nucleotide sequence: TGTGCCTCCCAGGGGGAATCGGGCTCCTACGAGCAGTACTTC. It translates to CASQGESGSYEQYF. The rearrangement links TRBV27 to TRBJ2-7; 7 positions match TRBD1. Germline V CDR1 and CDR2: MNHEY, SMNVEV (reference sequence). The CDR3 has 14 amino acids. V shed 11 bases and J 0 bases; nucleotides not matched to a gene: 10.

This clone was observed a single time. The chain combines TRBV6-5 with TRBJ2-7; D is perhaps TRBD1 or TRBD2 (5 bases each). Germline V CDR1 and CDR2: MNHEY, SVGAGI. The germline V and J ends were trimmed by 4 bases and 3 bases, with 16 bases remaining between them. This CDR3 contains 15 residues. Here the CDR3 DNA reads TGTGCCAGCAGTTCCCCTGAGAGGGGCTACTACGAGCAGTACTTC. Protein product: CASSSPERGYYEQYF.

The rearrangement links TRBV19 to TRBJ1-4; D gene unclear. Germline V gives CDR1 LNHDA, CDR2 SQIVND (reference sequence). V was pared by 3 bases and J by 4 bases, with 9 bases between. The length of the CDR3 is 14 residues. This CDR3 reads CASSMDGVNEKLFF. CDR3 sequence (DNA): TGTGCCAGTAGTATGGACGGGGTTAATGAAAAACTGTTTTTT.

The chain couples TRBV4-1 to TRBJ1-1, with D tentatively TRBD1 (5 bases). This CDR3 is built from 16 residues. Trimming removed 0 bases at V and 6 bases at J, with 17 bases between. The germline gives CDR1 MGHRA, CDR2 YSYEKL. The CDR3 region is CASSQDRGLFGPEAFF. The CDR3, as DNA: TGCGCCAGCAGCCAAGATAGGGGACTCTTTGGACCTGAAGCTTTCTTT.

CDR3 sequence: CASSPTPESSYEQYF. CDR3 nucleotide sequence: TGTGCCAGCAGCCCAACCCCCGAGAGCTCCTACGAGCAGTACTTC. V and J are TRBV7-9 and TRBJ2-7, with D hard to call. CDR1 and CDR2 from the germline V gene are SEHNR and FQNEAQ (reference sequence). CDR3 length equals 15 residues. The V end was cut by 5 bases, the J end by 0 bases, with 14 bases between.

The chain couples TRBV5-1 to TRBJ1-1, with D unclear. Germline assignment: CDR1 SGHRS and CDR2 YFSETQ. The germline V and J ends were trimmed by 3 bases and 2 bases, with 17 bases remaining between them. The CDR3 covers 16 residues. The chain's CDR3 is CASSSGSVVVNTEAFF. Written as DNA, the CDR3 is TGCGCCAGCAGCTCGGGTAGCGTTGTAGTCAACACTGAAGCTTTCTTT.

This clone was recorded only once. The chain has TRBV30 and TRBJ1-5; D is ambiguous. Germline V lookup: CDR1 GTSNPN, CDR2 SVGIG (reference sequence). The CDR3 sequence is 13 residues long. V dropped 3 bases and J dropped 1 base, with 7 bases sitting between them. The CDR3 DNA reads as TGTGCCTGGAGGGGGAAAAGCAATCAGCCCCAGCATTTT. Translation gives CAWRGKSNQPQHF. The variable domain in full, with the rest retrieved from reference TRBV30 and TRBJ1-5, is SQTIHQWPATLVQPVGSPLSLECTVEGTSNPNLYWYRQAAGRGLQLLFYSVGIGQISSEVPQNLSASRPQDRQFILSSKKLLLSDSGFYLCAWRGKSNQPQHFGDGTRLSIL.

The chain has TRBV14 and TRBJ1-4, with D perhaps TRBD1 (5 bases). The V gene's germline CDR1 is SGHDN and CDR2 FVKESK. Trimming shortened V by 5 bases and J by 5 bases, and 12 bases separated the two germline ends. The CDR3 is 14 residues long. The CDR3 is CASSAGTPNEKLFF. In DNA, the CDR3 is TGTGCCAGCAGCGCCGGGACCCCGAATGAAAAACTGTTTTTT.

The chain recombines TRBV4-3 with TRBJ1-1; 9 bases align to TRBD1. After removal of 1 base from V and 4 bases from J, the junction contained 7 bases not matched to a gene. Germline V CDR1 and CDR2: LGHNA, YSLEER. The CDR3 contains 16 residues. The CDR3 sequence is CASSQGTGQGSTEAFF. The CDR3 DNA reads as TGCGCCAGCAGCCAAGGGACGGGACAGGGAAGCACTGAAGCTTTCTTT.

This chain joins TRBV20-1 and TRBJ1-2; TRBD1 matches 7 bases. This CDR3 region has 11 residues. Per germline, CDR1 DFQATT and CDR2 SNEGSKA (reference sequence). The V segment lost 6 bases and the J segment 5 bases; nucleotides outside the gene matches: 3. CDR3 coding DNA: TGCAGTGCCCAACAGGGGTATGGCTACACCTTC. Protein sequence: CSAQQGYGYTF.

The chain carries TRBV21-1 and TRBJ1-2. TRBV21-1 is tagged as a pseudogene. The CDR3 loop spans 15 amino acids. CDR3 protein: CASSKARTGGGGYTF. The CDR3 DNA sequence: TGTGCCAGCAGCAAAGCGAGGACCGGGGGAGGTGGCTACACCTTC.

J is TRBJ1-1 and V is TRBV5-4, with 10 positions matching TRBD1. The length of the CDR3 is 14 residues. V lost 6 bases and J lost 5; bases outside the gene matches: 7. Germline V lookup: CDR1 SGHNT, CDR2 YYREEE (reference sequence). CDR3 in DNA: TGTGCCAGCACCCGGACAGGGGGAGAGACTGAAGCTTTCTTT. Translation gives CASTRTGGETEAFF.

This rearrangement joins TRBV5-6 to TRBJ2-1; D remains ambiguous. CDR1 and CDR2 from the germline V gene are SGHDT and YYEEEE. The CDR3 consists of 13 residues. V was cut by 0 bases and J by 5 bases, with 6 bases left in between. CDR3: CASSLGDNNEQFF. The CDR3 region has the DNA TGTGCCAGCAGCTTGGGGGATAACAATGAGCAGTTCTTC.

CDR3 sequence: CASSFGPSLAKNIQYF. Here the CDR3 DNA reads TGTGCCAGCAGCTTTGGGCCCTCGTTAGCCAAAAACATTCAGTACTTC. This chain links TRBV7-2 with TRBJ2-4, with D uncertain. The CDR3 is 16 residues long. The germline V and J ends were trimmed by 3 bases and 0 bases, with 12 bases remaining between them. The germline V gene encodes CDR1 SGHTA and CDR2 FQGNSA.